These 15 T cell receptor beta chains originate from one sample sequenced in a study of human T cells and chemical hapten exposure. In TCRdb, the RACE reads were re-called with MiXCR into one record per CDR3 protein. The repertoire holds about 190,000 distinct CDR3 sequences, with more than 20% as singletons. Time point here: patch test 3, about 24 weeks after DPC sensitization. Treatment indicated: therapeutic diphenylcyclopropenone sensitization with weekly scalp DPC. This specimen consisted of whole blood, obtained in connection with sensitization to the hapten diphenylcyclopropenone (DPC). All receptors derive from a woman in her forties with alopecia areata. Some clones in this sample may be carry-over from other donors' samples.

V usage is TRBV27 and J usage is TRBJ2-3; no clear D gene. Germline CDR1 and CDR2: MNHEY and SMNVEV (reference sequence). CDR3 size: 14 residues. The germline V and J ends were trimmed by 0 bases and 2 bases, with 6 bases remaining between them. CDR3 residues: CASSLSSATDTQYF. For the CDR3, the DNA is TGTGCCAGCAGTTTATCAAGCGCCACAGATACGCAGTATTTT.

This clonotype was observed a handful of times. The CDR3 sequence: CASSFAGQGSETQYF. CDR3 DNA: TGTGCCAGCAGTTTCGCGGGACAGGGGAGCGAGACCCAGTACTTC. This chain connects TRBV28 to TRBJ2-5; 10 positions match TRBD1. V shed 3 bases and J 5 bases; nucleotides not matched to a gene: 6. From germline, CDR1 is MDHEN and CDR2 SYDVKM. The CDR3 length is 15 residues.

This clonotype has more than one count but fewer than ten. This chain links TRBV2 with TRBJ1-2; the D gene is possibly TRBD1 (5 bases). The CDR3 extends over 15 amino acids. Trimming took off 5 bases at V and 6 bases at J, with 19 bases between the two ends. Germline V gene data show CDR1 as SNHLY and CDR2 as FYNNEI. CDR3 coding DNA: TGTGCCAGCAGTACCCCGGACTCAGGGAGGGATGGCTACACCTTC. Encoded protein: CASSTPDSGRDGYTF.

This chain links TRBV3-1 with TRBJ2-7; D may be TRBD1 (6 bases). There are 13 residues in the CDR3. Germline V gives CDR1 LGHDT, CDR2 YNNKEL (reference sequence). V lost 4 bases to trimming and J lost 6 bases, with 13 bases between them. CDR3 sequence reads: CASSPGVLPEQYF. The CDR3 DNA reads TGTGCCAGCAGCCCAGGGGTTCTTCCCGAGCAGTACTTC.

This chain uses TRBV7-9 with TRBJ1-1; the match to TRBD1 covers 7 bases. The CDR3 is 13 amino acids. V was clipped by 10 bases and J by 2 bases; unmatched bases: 7. Germline V gives CDR1 SEHNR, CDR2 FQNEAQ (reference sequence). In nucleotides, the CDR3 is TGTGCCACTTCGGGACAGATCAACACTGAAGCTTTCTTT. It is translated as CATSGQINTEAFF.

The chain is built from TRBV15 and TRBJ1-5; no reliable D call. The CDR3 is 16 residues long. The germline V and J ends were trimmed by 5 bases and 2 bases, with 16 bases remaining between them. Per germline, CDR1 LNHNV and CDR2 YYDKDF (reference sequence). The CDR3 reads CATSGGLGKGNQPQHF. In nucleotides, the CDR3 is TGTGCCACCAGCGGTGGGCTGGGGAAGGGCAATCAGCCCCAGCATTTT.

This clonotype came up a few times. The V and J genes are TRBV4-3 and TRBJ1-4; D is perhaps TRBD1 (6 bases). V shed 1 base and J shed 7 bases, with 10 bases lying between them. CDR3 length equals 14 residues. Germline CDR1 is LGHNA and CDR2 is YSLEER. The CDR3 region has the DNA TGCGCCAGCAGCCAAGTAGCGGGGGCTGAAAAACTGTTTTTT. Amino acids: CASSQVAGAEKLFF.

Only a few counts were recorded for this clonotype. The chain is built from TRBV5-1 and TRBJ2-5; possible D gene TRBD2, 6 bases. There are 14 residues in the CDR3. V dropped 4 bases and J dropped 5 bases, with 15 bases sitting between them. CDR1 SGHRS and CDR2 YFSETQ come from the germline V gene. CDR3 in amino acids: CASSPTSGGETQYF. The CDR3 bases are TGCGCCAGCAGCCCGACCTCTGGGGGGGAGACCCAGTACTTC. Using reference TRBV5-1 and TRBJ2-5 for the parts outside the CDR3, the full variable domain is KAGVTQTPRYLIKTRGQQVTLSCSPISGHRSVSWYQQTPGQGLQFLFEYFSETQRNKGNFPGRFSGRQFSNSRSEMNVSTLELGDSALYLCASSPTSGGETQYFGPGTRLLVL.

This clonotype was counted between two and nine times. The chain is built from TRBV28 and TRBJ2-1, with 12 bases matching TRBD2. V was pared by 2 bases and J by 6 bases, with 2 bases of the junction left unmatched. The CDR3 has 15 residues. Germline CDR1 is MDHEN and CDR2 is SYDVKM. As DNA, the CDR3 is TGTGCCAGCAGTTTAAGACTAGCGGGAGTCAATGAGCAGTTCTTC. Translated, it gives CASSLRLAGVNEQFF.

The table lists this clonotype with a few counts. The chain recombines TRBV29-1 with TRBJ2-1, with D hard to call. The ends were cut back, 5 bases at V and 0 bases at J, with 5 bases in the middle. This CDR3 spans 12 amino acids. In germline, CDR1 is SQVTM, CDR2 ANQGSEA. In nucleotides, the CDR3 is TGCAGCGTTCCGAGCTCCTACAATGAGCAGTTCTTC. It encodes CSVPSSYNEQFF.

This sequence joins TRBV14 and TRBJ2-6; D call uncertain. The length of the CDR3 is 16 residues. CDR1 SGHDN and CDR2 FVKESK come from the germline V gene. V was clipped by 4 bases and J by 0 bases, with 10 bases between them. The CDR3 here is CASSPLKYSGANVLTF. The DNA for the CDR3 is TGTGCCAGCAGCCCGTTGAAGTACTCTGGGGCCAACGTCCTGACTTTC.

The gene calls are TRBV4-2 and TRBJ1-1, with unresolved D. V was trimmed by 0 bases and J by 2 bases, leaving 13 bases between them. Germline CDR1 LGHNA, CDR2 YNFKEQ. CDR3 length: 16 amino acids. As DNA, the CDR3 is TGTGCCAGCAGCCAAGATGTCGGGTCCCCAAACACTGAAGCTTTCTTT. This sequence encodes CASSQDVGSPNTEAFF.

The rearrangement links TRBV28 to TRBJ2-2; the D is unclear. V lost 5 bases, J lost 6 bases, and 7 bases lay in between. The length of the CDR3 is 12 residues. The germline V gene has CDR1 MDHEN and CDR2 SYDVKM. The CDR3 region is CASSVLAGELFF. The CDR3 DNA reads as TGTGCCAGCAGTGTCTTGGCCGGGGAGCTGTTTTTT.

The rearrangement uses TRBV6-5 and TRBJ1-2; the match to TRBD1 covers 9 bases. CDR1 MNHEY and CDR2 SVGAGI come from the germline V gene. The V segment lost 5 bases and the J segment 8 bases; nucleotides outside the gene matches: 9. This CDR3 comprises 14 residues. The CDR3 region has the DNA TGTGCCAGCAGTCTAGGACAGGGGATGGGAGGCTACACCTTC. It yields the protein CASSLGQGMGGYTF.

The table lists this clonotype with many counts. J is TRBJ1-5 and V is TRBV28; 7 nucleotides agree with TRBD1. CDR1 MDHEN and CDR2 SYDVKM come from the germline V gene. V lost 6 bases to trimming and J lost 5 bases; unmatched junction nucleotides: 7. The CDR3 covers 14 residues. The CDR3 DNA reads TGTGCCAGCAGCCCAAGGGGGCTGGATCAGCCCCAGCATTTT. Translating gives CASSPRGLDQPQHF.